A selection of T cell receptor beta chains follows, all from one sample in a study of blood T cell repertoires in COVID-19. Sequencing was performed with immunoSEQ multiplex PCR; in TCRdb, only in-frame clones are kept and a portion is missing. The sample gives about 160,000 clones, roughly 79% of which show up once; about 20% is in the top ten. Sequencing was done on a sample of peripheral blood. These TCRs come from a woman older than 75 with acute or convalescent COVID-19. The CDR3 runs from the conserved cysteine through the conserved F or W. D genes are given only for firm matches. Expanded clones get a size class; other rows say once, few or many, or leave the size out.

D gene	J gene	clone size	V gene	CDR3 protein	CDR3 DNA
-	TRBJ2-7	-	TRBV18	CASSRTGSSYEQYF	TGTGCCAGCTCCCGGACGGGGAGCTCCTACGAGCAGTACTTC
-	TRBJ1-1	once	TRBV29-1	CSVLGAEAFF	TGCAGCGTCCTGGGAGCTGAAGCTTTCTTT
-	TRBJ2-6	-	TRBV6-5	CASSYSYGGANVLTF	TGTGCCAGCAGTTACTCGTATGGCGGGGCCAACGTCCTGACTTTC
TRBD1	TRBJ1-3	-	TRBV9	CASSRQGLSGNTIYF	TGTGCCAGCAGCCGACAGGGGTTGTCTGGAAACACCATATATTTT
TRBD2	TRBJ2-7	-	TRBV10-3	CATGTSASYEQYF	TGTGCCACCGGGACTAGCGCCTCCTACGAGCAGTACTTC
-	TRBJ2-3	-	TRBV12-5	CASGITDTQYF	TGTGCTAGTGGTATAACAGATACGCAGTATTTT
TRBD2	TRBJ2-3	-	TRBV7-2	CASSLPSGRAPDTQYF	TGTGCCAGCAGCTTGCCTAGCGGGAGGGCACCAGATACGCAGTATTTT
TRBD1	TRBJ2-5	few	TRBV30	CAWSVLGQGASITQETQYF	TGTGCCTGGAGTGTACTGGGACAGGGGGCTTCCATAACTCAAGAGACCCAGTACTTC
TRBD2	TRBJ2-7	-	TRBV2	CASSLVAGDHEQYF	TGTGCCAGCAGTCTAGTAGCGGGAGACCACGAGCAGTACTTC
TRBD1	TRBJ1-5	-	TRBV19	CASSSGRGSDYSNQPQHF	TGTGCCAGTAGTAGCGGCAGGGGGAGTGACTATAGCAATCAGCCCCAGCATTTT
TRBD1	TRBJ1-5	-	TRBV6-2/TRBV6-3	CASSDGTGDSNQPQHF	TGTGCCAGCAGTGACGGGACAGGTGATAGCAATCAGCCCCAGCATTTT
-	TRBJ2-3	few	TRBV3-1/TRBV3-2	CASSMGLVGFF	TGTGCCAGCAGCATGGGGCTGGTTGGGTTTTTT
TRBD1	TRBJ1-3	-	TRBV7-9	CASSSGQGNTIYF	TGTGCCAGCAGCTCAGGACAGGGCAACACCATATATTTT
-	TRBJ1-2	few	TRBV29-1	CSVYRAIGYTF	TGCAGCGTTTACAGGGCAATTGGCTACACCTTC
TRBD2	TRBJ2-2	-	TRBV24-1	CATSERPGLAGTGELFF	TGTGCCACCAGTGAACGCCCCGGACTAGCGGGGACCGGGGAGCTGTTTTTT
TRBD2	TRBJ2-2	once	TRBV7-9	CASSGRGTSGRTGELFF	TGTGCCAGCAGCGGCAGAGGGACTAGCGGGAGGACCGGGGAGCTGTTTTTT
TRBD1	TRBJ2-7	-	TRBV5-1	CASGTGTGGTEQYF	TGCGCCAGCGGGACCGGGACAGGGGGGACCGAGCAGTACTTC
TRBD1	TRBJ1-3	-	TRBV25-1	CASLPSQGAAGNTIYF	TGTGCCAGCCTCCCCTCTCAGGGGGCGGCTGGAAACACCATATATTTT
-	TRBJ2-5	-	TRBV30	CAWSRDIRRQETQYF	TGTGCCTGGAGTCGAGACATACGACGGCAAGAGACCCAGTACTTC
-	TRBJ2-3	-	TRBV18	CASSPPGTTSTDTQYF	TGTGCCAGCTCACCACCGGGCACCACTAGCACAGATACGCAGTATTTT
-	TRBJ2-2	-	TRBV4-3	CASSQFTRTGELFF	TGCGCCAGCAGCCAGTTTACACGTACCGGGGAGCTGTTTTTT
-	TRBJ2-1	-	TRBV5-1	CASSWFSDLNEQFF	TGCGCCAGCAGCTGGTTTAGCGATCTCAATGAGCAGTTCTTC
TRBD1	TRBJ1-1	-	TRBV5-6	CASSGPGTALSEAFF	TGTGCCAGCAGCGGCCCCGGGACAGCCCTTTCTGAAGCTTTCTTT
TRBD2	TRBJ2-7	-	TRBV10-3	CAISESSLAGGHSRGEQYF	TGTGCCATCAGTGAGTCGAGTCTAGCGGGAGGCCACTCCAGGGGCGAGCAGTACTTC
TRBD2	TRBJ2-7	once	TRBV2	CASRGPGGYEQYF	TGTGCCAGCAGGGGTCCGGGAGGCTACGAGCAGTACTTC
TRBD2	TRBJ2-3	-	TRBV4-1	CASSQEGREGLDTQYF	TGCGCCAGCAGCCAAGAGGGGCGGGAGGGCCTAGATACGCAGTATTTT
TRBD1	TRBJ2-3	-	TRBV5-4	CASSFPTGGTDTQYF	TGTGCCAGCAGCTTTCCGACAGGGGGCACAGATACGCAGTATTTT
TRBD2	TRBJ2-5	-	TRBV6-5	CASSYSLAGAQETQYF	TGTGCCAGCAGTTACTCCCTAGCGGGAGCCCAAGAGACCCAGTACTTC
TRBD2	TRBJ2-2	-	TRBV6-5	CASSSGLAIFTGELFF	TGTGCCAGCAGTTCGGGACTAGCGATATTCACCGGGGAGCTGTTTTTT
-	TRBJ1-2	-	TRBV9	CASSISPGLKNYGYTF	TGTGCCAGCAGCATATCACCGGGACTCAAGAACTATGGCTACACCTTC
-	TRBJ2-2	-	TRBV5-1	CASSLAQGHTGELFF	TGCGCCAGCAGCTTGGCCCAGGGGCACACCGGGGAGCTGTTTTTT
-	TRBJ1-2	-	TRBV27	CASSSQAAQNYGYTF	TGTGCCAGCAGTTCCCAGGCAGCCCAAAACTATGGCTACACCTTC